This T cell receptor (beta chain) is from a study of tumor-infiltrating lymphocytes in localized non-small cell lung cancer. Notes on the study in general: Each assay used a separate piece of the same tissue. Recurrence-free survival showed no association with tumor T-cell fraction. Immunotypes IM1 and IM2 had similar TCR-derived T-cell fractions. TCRbeta sequencing showed higher T cell infiltration in tumors than uninvolved lung.

Method: immunoSEQ multiplex PCR; TCRdb's copy keeps in-frame clones and lacks some. The data hold around 16,000 clones, with about three quarters observed a single time. Of note for this clone: Its target is unknown. Mismatch with germline at one junction end may stem from a read error.

Germline-derived CDR1 and CDR2 are SEHNR and FQNEAQ (reference sequence). The CDR3 consists of 17 residues. The sequence derives from a human donor with non-small cell lung cancer. The chain employs TRBV7-9 and TRBJ2-1; D is possibly TRBD1 or TRBD2 (6 bases each). The sequencing input was lung tumor tissue. The CDR3, as DNA: TGTGCCAGCAACTTAAGGGGCGGGGCAAAGGGGGGAAATGAGCAGTTCTTC. As protein: CASNLRGGAKGGNEQFF.